The rows below give T cell receptor beta chains drawn from one sample of a study of human T cells and chemical hapten exposure. MiXCR was run by TCRdb on the RACE reads, yielding one entry per CDR3 protein. The table has approximately 74,000 distinct CDR3 sequences, about 32% seen once. The specimen was whole blood, collected in connection with sensitization to the hapten diphenylcyclopropenone (DPC). The receptor set was obtained from a middle-aged man with alopecia areata. Some clones in this sample may be carry-over from other donors' samples. Each CDR3 is given with its conserved first and last residue. D genes are given only for firm matches. Clone size, where shown, is once, few, many, or a class for clones that have expanded.

j_gene,abundance,v_gene,d_gene,CDR3nt,CDR3aa
TRBJ1-1,-,TRBV6-6,-,TGTGCCGGAGGACGGTTGAACACTGAAGCTTTCTTT,CAGGRLNTEAFF
TRBJ1-5,-,TRBV21-1,-,TGTGCCAGCAGCAAAGTACCAGGGGTTTTTGCCGGATCGCCCCAGCATTTT,CASSKVPGVFAGSPQHF
TRBJ2-7,-,TRBV7-9,TRBD2,TGTGCCAGCAGCCCATTTCCTAGCGGGAGGCCCGAGCAGTACTTC,CASSPFPSGRPEQYF
TRBJ2-1,-,TRBV12-3/TRBV12-4,TRBD2,TGTGCCAGCGTCCTAGCGGGAGTCTCAAATGAGCAGTTCTTC,CASVLAGVSNEQFF
TRBJ2-7,-,TRBV20-1,TRBD2,TGCAGTGCTAGAGAGGCAGGGGCGAGCGGGAGTGACGAGCAGTACTTC,CSAREAGASGSDEQYF
TRBJ1-5,-,TRBV6-4,-,TGTGCCAGCAGTGACTCGCGGGGGCAGGGTTTCTTGAGCAATCAGCCCCAGCATTTT,CASSDSRGQGFLSNQPQHF
TRBJ2-3,few,TRBV6-5,-,TGTGCCAGCACCCTCAGGGGTGGAGATACGCAGTATTTT,CASTLRGGDTQYF
TRBJ2-7,few,TRBV30,-,TGTGCCTGGAGTGTGGGGAGCCCCAACGAGCAGTACTTC,CAWSVGSPNEQYF
TRBJ2-1,-,TRBV11-3,-,TGTGCCAGCAGCTTAGGAGGAGGGGACAATGAGCAGTTCTTC,CASSLGGGDNEQFF
TRBJ2-5,-,TRBV27,-,TGTGCCAGCAGTCCTTCCTTCGTCCAAGAGACCCAGTACTTC,CASSPSFVQETQYF
TRBJ2-7,-,TRBV9,TRBD2,TGTGCCAGCAGCGTAGAACCGACTAGCTACTCCTACGAGCAGTACTTC,CASSVEPTSYSYEQYF
TRBJ2-1,many,TRBV6-6,-,TGTGCCAGCAGTGCCACAAATAATGAGCAGTTCTTC,CASSATNNEQFF
TRBJ2-2,-,TRBV7-2,-,TGTGCCAGCAGCTTGTTGATGGGATCGAACACCGGGGAGCTGTTTTTT,CASSLLMGSNTGELFF
TRBJ2-3,-,TRBV20-1,-,TGCAGTGCTAGAGACCCCCTTTCGGGTTGGACAGATACGCAGTATTTT,CSARDPLSGWTDTQYF
TRBJ2-5,few,TRBV5-1,TRBD1,TGCGCCAGCAACCCCGCAGGGGGCGCAGAGACCCAGTACTTC,CASNPAGGAETQYF
TRBJ2-6,-,TRBV7-2,TRBD2,TGTGCCAGCAGCTTAGTGACTAGCGGGTACCCGGGGGCCAACGTCCTGACTTTC,CASSLVTSGYPGANVLTF
TRBJ2-7,-,TRBV28,-,TGTGCCAGCAGTTTTGCGGGGGCCAACGAGCAGTACTTC,CASSFAGANEQYF
TRBJ1-6,-,TRBV27,-,TGTGCCAGCAGTTTCGGACAGCCCAATAATTCACCCCTCCACTTT,CASSFGQPNNSPLHF
TRBJ2-1,-,TRBV7-9,-,TGTGCCAGCAGCTTAGTGGAGACGTTCTTC,CASSLVETFF
TRBJ2-3,few,TRBV10-1,-,TGCGCCAGCAGGGTGATTGGAGATACGCAGTATTTT,CASRVIGDTQYF
TRBJ1-1,-,TRBV19,-,TGTGCCAGTAGGACGGAAGTGAATGAAGCTTTCTTT,CASRTEVNEAFF
TRBJ2-2,-,TRBV19,-,TGTGCCAGTAGTTCGCGGACACATCACACCGGGGAGCTGTTTTTT,CASSSRTHHTGELFF
TRBJ2-7,few,TRBV10-3,TRBD1,TGTGCCATCAGTGGTGAGGGGGCTAGGATCGAGCAGTACTTC,CAISGEGARIEQYF
TRBJ2-7,-,TRBV4-3,-,TGCGCCAGCAGCCAGTACCGGAGCGCCGAGCAGTACTTC,CASSQYRSAEQYF
TRBJ2-7,few,TRBV28,TRBD2,TGTGCCAGCACCGGGAGCGGGGACTCCTACGAGCAGTACTTC,CASTGSGDSYEQYF
TRBJ1-2,few,TRBV5-1,-,TGCGCCAGCAGTGAAGACACAAACTATGGCTACACCTTC,CASSEDTNYGYTF
TRBJ2-7,-,TRBV29-1,TRBD1,TGCAGCGTTTGGGCAGGGGGTGGGTACGAGCAGTACTTC,CSVWAGGGYEQYF
TRBJ1-6,few,TRBV20-1,-,TGCAGTGCTAGAGAATATAATTCACCCCTCCACTTT,CSAREYNSPLHF
TRBJ2-2,-,TRBV7-8,-,TGTGCCAGCAGCCGACCCAGGGTGAACACCGGGGAGCTGTTTTTT,CASSRPRVNTGELFF
TRBJ2-7,few,TRBV20-1,TRBD2,TGCAGTGCTTTGCTCGCTAGCGGAACCTCCTACGAGCAGTACTTC,CSALLASGTSYEQYF
TRBJ2-4,few,TRBV7-2,-,TGTGCCAGCACAGGGTTGGGAAACATTCAGTACTTC,CASTGLGNIQYF
TRBJ2-7,-,TRBV27,-,TGTGCCAGCAGCCAATACACAGGGACCTACGAGCAGTACTTC,CASSQYTGTYEQYF
TRBJ2-3,few,TRBV6-6,TRBD2,TGTGCCAGCAGTCTCTCTAGCGGGACTGGCACAGATACGCAGTATTTT,CASSLSSGTGTDTQYF
TRBJ2-1,-,TRBV7-2,TRBD2,TGTGCCAGCAGCCCCTTAGCGGGCTCCTACAATGAGCAGTTCTTC,CASSPLAGSYNEQFF
TRBJ2-7,once,TRBV29-1,-,TGCAGCGTTGAGACAGGAGCCTACGAGCAGTACTTC,CSVETGAYEQYF
TRBJ1-1,few,TRBV5-1,-,TGCGCCAGCAGCTTGGAACAGGGAATTGAAGCTTTCTTT,CASSLEQGIEAFF
TRBJ1-6,few,TRBV15,-,TGTGCCACCAGCAGAGATGGAGGGCCGGGTAGAACCCTCCACTTT,CATSRDGGPGRTLHF
TRBJ1-2,few,TRBV12-3/TRBV12-4,TRBD1,TGTGCCAGCAGTTTAAGGACAGGGGGAGGCTACACCTTC,CASSLRTGGGYTF
TRBJ1-2,-,TRBV30,-,TGTGCCTGGAGGGAGTACTATGGCTACACCTTC,CAWREYYGYTF
TRBJ1-2,few,TRBV28,-,TGTGCCAGCAGTTTAAACAAATATGGCTACACCTTC,CASSLNKYGYTF
TRBJ1-1,once,TRBV5-1,TRBD1,TGCGCCAGCAGCCCGGACAGGGGGGGCTCCACTGAAGCTTTCTTT,CASSPDRGGSTEAFF
TRBJ2-1,few,TRBV30,-,TGTGCCTGGAGTGTAGGGGGGCTGAGTGAGCAGTTCTTC,CAWSVGGLSEQFF
TRBJ2-7,once,TRBV6-2/TRBV6-3,-,TGTGCCAGCAGTTACGTGTTAACAGCCTACGAGCAGTACTTC,CASSYVLTAYEQYF
TRBJ1-1,few,TRBV21-1,-,TGTGCCAGCTTCCGAGGAACACTGAAAGCTTTCTTT,CASFRGTLKAFF
TRBJ2-7,-,TRBV4-1,TRBD1,TGCGCCAGCAGCCAACCCAACAGGGGAACCTACGAGCAGTACTTC,CASSQPNRGTYEQYF
TRBJ1-6,-,TRBV20-1,TRBD1,TGCAGTGCTACCCCCGGGACAGCGAATTCACCCCTCCACTTT,CSATPGTANSPLHF
TRBJ2-2,few,TRBV29-1,-,TGCAGCGTTGAAGATAGGAGGGGGACGACCGGGGAGCTGTTTTTT,CSVEDRRGTTGELFF